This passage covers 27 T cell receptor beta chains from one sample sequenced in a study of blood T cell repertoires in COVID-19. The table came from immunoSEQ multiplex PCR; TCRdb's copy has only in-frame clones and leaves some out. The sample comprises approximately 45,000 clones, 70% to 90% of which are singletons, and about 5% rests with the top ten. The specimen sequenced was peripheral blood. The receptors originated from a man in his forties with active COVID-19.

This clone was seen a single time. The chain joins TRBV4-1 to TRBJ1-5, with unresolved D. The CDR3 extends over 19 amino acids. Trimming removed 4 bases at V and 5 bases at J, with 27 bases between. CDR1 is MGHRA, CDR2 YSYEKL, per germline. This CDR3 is CASSLLSGSRAFRDQPQHF. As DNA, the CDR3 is TGCGCCAGCAGCCTACTCTCCGGGTCCCGAGCATTCCGGGATCAGCCCCAGCATTTT.

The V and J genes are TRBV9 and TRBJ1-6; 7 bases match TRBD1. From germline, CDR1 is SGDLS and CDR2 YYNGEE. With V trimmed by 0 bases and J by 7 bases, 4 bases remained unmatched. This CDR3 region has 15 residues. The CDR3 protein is CASSVGDRANSPLHF. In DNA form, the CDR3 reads TGTGCCAGCAGCGTAGGAGACAGGGCGAATTCACCCCTCCACTTT.

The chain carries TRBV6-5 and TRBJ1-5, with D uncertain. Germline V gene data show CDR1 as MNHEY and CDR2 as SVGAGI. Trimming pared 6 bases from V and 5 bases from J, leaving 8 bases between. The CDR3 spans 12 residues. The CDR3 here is CASSNGDQPQHF. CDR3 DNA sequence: TGTGCCAGCAGCAACGGTGATCAGCCCCAGCATTTT.

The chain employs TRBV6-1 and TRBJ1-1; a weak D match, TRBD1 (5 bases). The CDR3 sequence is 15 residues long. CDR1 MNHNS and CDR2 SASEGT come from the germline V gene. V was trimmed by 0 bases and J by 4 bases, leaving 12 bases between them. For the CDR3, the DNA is TGTGCCAGCAGTGAAGCGCTTCTGGGGGGCACTGAAGCTTTCTTT. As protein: CASSEALLGGTEAFF.

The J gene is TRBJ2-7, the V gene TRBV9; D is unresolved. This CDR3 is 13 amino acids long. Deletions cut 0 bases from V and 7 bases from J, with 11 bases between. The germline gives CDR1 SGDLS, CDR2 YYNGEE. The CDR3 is CASSVGLAREQYF. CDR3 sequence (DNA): TGTGCCAGCAGCGTAGGACTGGCGAGGGAGCAGTACTTC. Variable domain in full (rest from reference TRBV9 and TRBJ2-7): DSGVTQTPKHLITATGQRVTLRCSPRSGDLSVYWYQQSLDQGLQFLIQYYNGEERAKGNILERFSAQQFPDLHSELNLSSLELGDSALYFCASSVGLAREQYFGPGTRLTVT.

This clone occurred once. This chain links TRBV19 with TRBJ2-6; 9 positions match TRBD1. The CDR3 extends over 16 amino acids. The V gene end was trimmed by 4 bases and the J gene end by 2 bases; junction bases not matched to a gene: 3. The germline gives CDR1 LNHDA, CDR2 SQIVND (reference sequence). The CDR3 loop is CASSTTGGAGANVLTF. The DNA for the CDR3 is TGTGCCAGTAGTACCACAGGGGGCGCTGGGGCCAACGTCCTGACTTTC.

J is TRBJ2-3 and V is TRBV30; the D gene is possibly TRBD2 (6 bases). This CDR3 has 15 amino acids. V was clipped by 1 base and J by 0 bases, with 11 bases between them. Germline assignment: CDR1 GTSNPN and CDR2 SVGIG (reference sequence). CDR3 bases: TGTGCCTGGAGTGCCACCGGGACTAGCACAGATACGCAGTATTTT. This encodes CAWSATGTSTDTQYF.

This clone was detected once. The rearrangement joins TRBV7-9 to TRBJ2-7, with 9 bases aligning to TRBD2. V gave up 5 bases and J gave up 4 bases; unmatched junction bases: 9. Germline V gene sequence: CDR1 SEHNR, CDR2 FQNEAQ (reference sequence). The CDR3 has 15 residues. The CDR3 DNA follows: TGTGCCAGCAGCCCAGGGCTCGCGGGAGGGTACGAGCAGTACTTC. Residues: CASSPGLAGGYEQYF.

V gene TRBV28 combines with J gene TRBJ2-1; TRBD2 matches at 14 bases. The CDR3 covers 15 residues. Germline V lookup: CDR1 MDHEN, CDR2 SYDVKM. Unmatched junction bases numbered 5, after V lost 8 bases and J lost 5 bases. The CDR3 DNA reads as TGTGCCAGCGGGACTAGCGGGAGTAGCCACAATGAGCAGTTCTTC. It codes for CASGTSGSSHNEQFF.

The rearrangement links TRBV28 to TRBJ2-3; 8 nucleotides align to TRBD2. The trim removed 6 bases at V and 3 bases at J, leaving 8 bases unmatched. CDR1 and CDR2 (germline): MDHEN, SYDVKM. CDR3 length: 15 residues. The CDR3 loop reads CASSQLAGATDTQYF. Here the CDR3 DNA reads TGTGCCAGCAGCCAGCTAGCGGGTGCTACAGATACGCAGTATTTT. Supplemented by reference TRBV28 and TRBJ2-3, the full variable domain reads DVKVTQSSRYLVKRTGEKVFLECVQDMDHENMFWYRQDPGLGLRLIYFSYDVKMKEKGDIPEGYSVSREKKERFSLILESASTNQTSMYLCASSQLAGATDTQYFGPGTRLTVL.

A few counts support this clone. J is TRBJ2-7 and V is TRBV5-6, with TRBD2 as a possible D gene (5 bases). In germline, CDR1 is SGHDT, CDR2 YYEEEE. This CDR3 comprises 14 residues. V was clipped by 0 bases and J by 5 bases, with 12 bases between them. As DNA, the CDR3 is TGTGCCAGCAGCTTGGAGGAGGAACTCCACGAGCAGTACTTC. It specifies CASSLEEELHEQYF.

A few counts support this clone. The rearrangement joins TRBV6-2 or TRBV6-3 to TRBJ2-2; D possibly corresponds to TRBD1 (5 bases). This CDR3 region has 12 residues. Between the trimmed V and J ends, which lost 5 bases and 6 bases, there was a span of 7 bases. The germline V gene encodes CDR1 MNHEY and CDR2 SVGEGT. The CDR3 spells CASSLGPGELFF. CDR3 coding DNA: TGTGCCAGCAGTCTGGGGCCCGGGGAGCTGTTTTTT.

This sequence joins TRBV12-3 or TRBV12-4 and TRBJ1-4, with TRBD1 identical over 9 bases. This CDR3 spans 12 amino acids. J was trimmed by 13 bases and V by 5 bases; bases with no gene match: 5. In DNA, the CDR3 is TGTGCCAGCAGTCCCGGGACAGGGTTACTGTTTTTT. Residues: CASSPGTGLLFF.

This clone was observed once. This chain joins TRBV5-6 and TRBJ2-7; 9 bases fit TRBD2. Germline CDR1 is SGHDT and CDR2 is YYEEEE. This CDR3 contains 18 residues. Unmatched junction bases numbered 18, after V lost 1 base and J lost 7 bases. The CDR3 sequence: CASSLSFVVGGRAEEQYF. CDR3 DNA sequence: TGTGCCAGCAGCTTGAGTTTTGTCGTGGGCGGGAGGGCCGAAGAGCAGTACTTC.

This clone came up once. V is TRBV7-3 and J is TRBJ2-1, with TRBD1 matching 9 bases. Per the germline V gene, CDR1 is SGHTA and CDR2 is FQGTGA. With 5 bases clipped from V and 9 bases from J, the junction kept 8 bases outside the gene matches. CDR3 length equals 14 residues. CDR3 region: CASSPWTGEGEQFF. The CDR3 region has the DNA TGTGCCAGCAGCCCCTGGACAGGGGAAGGTGAGCAGTTCTTC.

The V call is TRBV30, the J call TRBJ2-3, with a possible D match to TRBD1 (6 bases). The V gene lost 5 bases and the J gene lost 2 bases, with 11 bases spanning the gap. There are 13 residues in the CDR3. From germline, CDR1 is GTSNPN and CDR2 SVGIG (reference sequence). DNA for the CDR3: TGTGCCTGGGCTAGGGGGATCACAGATACGCAGTATTTT. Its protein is CAWARGITDTQYF. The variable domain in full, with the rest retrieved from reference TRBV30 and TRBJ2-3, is SQTIHQWPATLVQPVGSPLSLECTVEGTSNPNLYWYRQAAGRGLQLLFYSVGIGQISSEVPQNLSASRPQDRQFILSSKKLLLSDSGFYLCAWARGITDTQYFGPGTRLTVL.

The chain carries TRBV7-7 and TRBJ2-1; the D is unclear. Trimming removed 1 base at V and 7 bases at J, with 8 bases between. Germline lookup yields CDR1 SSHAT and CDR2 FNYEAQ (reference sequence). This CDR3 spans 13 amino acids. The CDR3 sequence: CASSLVPGNEQFF. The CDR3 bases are TGTGCCAGCAGCTTAGTACCCGGGAATGAGCAGTTCTTC.

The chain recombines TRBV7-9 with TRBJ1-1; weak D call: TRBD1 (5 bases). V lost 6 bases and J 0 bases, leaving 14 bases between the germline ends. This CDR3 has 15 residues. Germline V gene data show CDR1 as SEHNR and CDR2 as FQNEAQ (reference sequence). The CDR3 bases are TGTGCCAGCAGTCCCAAGGGGATTATGAACACTGAAGCTTTCTTT. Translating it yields CASSPKGIMNTEAFF.

The CDR3 DNA reads as TGTGCCACCGAGCGGGAGGGCCCCTACAATGAGCAGTTCTTC. Its translation: CATEREGPYNEQFF. This sequence joins TRBV6-5 and TRBJ2-1, with 10 positions matching TRBD2. There are 14 residues in the CDR3. Unmatched junction bases numbered 5, after V lost 10 bases and J lost 2 bases. The V gene's germline CDR1 is MNHEY and CDR2 SVGAGI.

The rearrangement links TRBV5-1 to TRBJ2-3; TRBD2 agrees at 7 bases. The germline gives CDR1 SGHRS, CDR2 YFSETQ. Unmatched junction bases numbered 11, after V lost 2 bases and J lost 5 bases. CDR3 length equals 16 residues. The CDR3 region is CASSLLAPGSGDTQYF. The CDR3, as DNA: TGCGCCAGCAGCTTACTAGCGCCCGGATCCGGAGATACGCAGTATTTT. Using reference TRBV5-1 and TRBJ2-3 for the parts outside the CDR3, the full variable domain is KAGVTQTPRYLIKTRGQQVTLSCSPISGHRSVSWYQQTPGQGLQFLFEYFSETQRNKGNFPGRFSGRQFSNSRSEMNVSTLELGDSALYLCASSLLAPGSGDTQYFGPGTRLTVL.

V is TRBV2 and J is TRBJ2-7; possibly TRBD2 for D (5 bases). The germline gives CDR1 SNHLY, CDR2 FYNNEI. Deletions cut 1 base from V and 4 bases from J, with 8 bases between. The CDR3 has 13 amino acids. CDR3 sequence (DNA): TGTGCCAGCAGTGAAGACGGACTTTACGAGCAGTACTTC. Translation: CASSEDGLYEQYF.

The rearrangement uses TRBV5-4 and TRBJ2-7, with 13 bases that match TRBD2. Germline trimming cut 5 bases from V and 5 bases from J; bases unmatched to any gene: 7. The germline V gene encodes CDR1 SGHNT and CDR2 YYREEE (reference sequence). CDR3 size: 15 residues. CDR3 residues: CASRSPGLAGNEQYF. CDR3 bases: TGTGCCAGCAGGTCGCCGGGACTAGCGGGAAACGAGCAGTACTTC.

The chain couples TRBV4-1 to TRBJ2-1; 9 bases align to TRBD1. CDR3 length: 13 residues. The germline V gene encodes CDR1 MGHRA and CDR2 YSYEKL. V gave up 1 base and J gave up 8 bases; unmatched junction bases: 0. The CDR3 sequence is CASSQGQGDEQFF. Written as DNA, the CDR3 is TGCGCCAGCAGCCAAGGACAGGGGGATGAGCAGTTCTTC.

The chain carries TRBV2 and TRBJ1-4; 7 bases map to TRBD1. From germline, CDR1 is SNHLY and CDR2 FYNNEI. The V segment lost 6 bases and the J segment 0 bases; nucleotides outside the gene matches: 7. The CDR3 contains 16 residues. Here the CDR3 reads CASRLGQSATNEKLFF. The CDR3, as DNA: TGTGCCAGCAGGTTGGGACAGTCGGCAACTAATGAAAAACTGTTTTTT.

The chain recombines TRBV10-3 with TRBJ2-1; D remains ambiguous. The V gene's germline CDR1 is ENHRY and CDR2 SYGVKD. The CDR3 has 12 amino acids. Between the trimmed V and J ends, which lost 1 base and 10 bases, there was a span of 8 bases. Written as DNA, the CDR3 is TGTGCCATCAGTGAGTGGGCGCAGGAGCAGTTCTTC. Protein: CAISEWAQEQFF.

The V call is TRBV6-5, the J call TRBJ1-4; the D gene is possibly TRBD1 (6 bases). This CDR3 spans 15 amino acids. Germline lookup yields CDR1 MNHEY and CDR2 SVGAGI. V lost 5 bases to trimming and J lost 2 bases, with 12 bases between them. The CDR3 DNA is TGTGCCAGCAGTCACAACAGGGCTACTAATGAAAAACTGTTTTTT. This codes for CASSHNRATNEKLFF.

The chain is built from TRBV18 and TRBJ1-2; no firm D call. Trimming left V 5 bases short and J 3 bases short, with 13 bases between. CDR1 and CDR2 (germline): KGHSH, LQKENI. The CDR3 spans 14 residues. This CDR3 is CASSSSREDYGYTF. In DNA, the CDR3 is TGTGCCAGCTCATCGTCCCGGGAAGACTATGGCTACACCTTC.